These 8 T cell receptor beta chains share one sample of origin, sequenced in a study of cytomegalovirus exposure and HLA in healthy donors. Measured with immunoSEQ multiplex PCR; TCRdb has only the in-frame clones, and not every one. The sample holds approximately 130,000 clones, roughly 84% seen once. Sequenced input: PBMCs. These receptors originate from a woman in her thirties in good health and CMV-seronegative.

The CDR3: CASSPTGAYNEQFF. The CDR3 region has the DNA TGTGCCAGCAGCCCGACCGGGGCCTACAATGAGCAGTTCTTC. The chain carries TRBV11-2 and TRBJ2-1, with D perhaps TRBD2 (5 bases). CDR1 and CDR2 from the germline V gene are SGHAT and FQNNGV. V gave up 5 bases and J gave up 2 bases, with 10 bases separating them. The CDR3 has 14 amino acids.

This clone has a single count. The J gene is TRBJ2-3, the V gene TRBV7-9; 13 nucleotides agree with TRBD2. V gave up 6 bases and J gave up 6 bases; unmatched junction bases: 9. This CDR3 contains 16 residues. Germline CDR1 and CDR2: SEHNR and FQNEAQ (reference sequence). CDR3 protein: CASRLAGGPLGDTQYF. For the CDR3, the DNA is TGTGCCAGCAGACTAGCGGGGGGGCCTCTAGGGGATACGCAGTATTTT.

V is TRBV7-7 and J is TRBJ2-7, with D possibly TRBD2 on 6 matching bases. The germline CDR1 and CDR2 sequences are SSHAT and FNYEAQ (reference sequence). The CDR3 consists of 15 residues. V dropped 3 bases and J dropped 5 bases, with 17 bases sitting between them. As DNA, the CDR3 is TGTGCCAGCAGCTTGGGGAGTGGAGGGTTGGACGAGCAGTACTTC. Its protein product is CASSLGSGGLDEQYF.

This clone was counted once. The V and J genes are TRBV10-3 and TRBJ2-1; D is uncertain. The V gene's germline CDR1 is ENHRY and CDR2 SYGVKD. This CDR3 has 15 amino acids. V was pared by 5 bases and J by 0 bases, with 11 bases between. The CDR3 region has the DNA TGTGCCATCAGTCCGGGTCTTAGCTCCTACAATGAGCAGTTCTTC. It translates to CAISPGLSSYNEQFF.

The chain joins TRBV28 to TRBJ1-5; no clear D gene. Germline-derived CDR1 and CDR2 are MDHEN and SYDVKM. This CDR3 is built from 15 residues. V dropped 0 bases and J dropped 4 bases, with 10 bases sitting between them. CDR3 bases: TGTGCCAGCAGTTTATGGAGTGGCGGGAATCAGCCCCAGCATTTT. This translates into CASSLWSGGNQPQHF.

V and J are TRBV6-1 and TRBJ1-5; no clear D. The CDR3 runs 14 residues. With 8 bases removed from V and 0 bases from J, the gap between germline ends came to 11 bases. Germline values: CDR1 MNHNS, CDR2 SASEGT. Here the CDR3 reads CASGLEYSNQPQHF. Here the CDR3 DNA reads TGTGCCAGCGGTTTGGAGTATAGCAATCAGCCCCAGCATTTT.

V usage is TRBV7-2 and J usage is TRBJ2-3, with TRBD2 matching over 16 bases. The CDR3 loop spans 16 amino acids. After removal of 4 bases from V and 3 bases from J, the junction contained 1 base not matched to a gene. The germline V gene has CDR1 SGHTA and CDR2 FQGNSA. The CDR3 sequence is CASSSGLAGGTDTQYF. The CDR3 DNA reads as TGTGCCAGCAGCTCGGGACTAGCGGGGGGGACAGATACGCAGTATTTT.

The chain has TRBV30 and TRBJ2-3; a weak D match, TRBD2 (5 bases). The CDR3 covers 15 residues. Germline CDR1 reads GTSNPN; CDR2 reads SVGIG (reference sequence). V gave up 2 bases and J gave up 2 bases, with 14 bases separating them. In nucleotides, the CDR3 is TGTGCCTGGAGTCTATTAGCGCGGAACACAGATACGCAGTATTTT. As protein: CAWSLLARNTDTQYF.